The 30 T cell receptor beta chains below all came from one sample that was sequenced in a study of blood T cell repertoires in COVID-19. Here immunoSEQ multiplex PCR was the method, and the copy in TCRdb shows in-frame clones only, minus some. The sample consists of around 370,000 clones, 88% of them appearing once. The sequenced sample was PBMCs or T cells enriched from blood (not recorded which). These TCRs come from a woman younger than 30 who had recovered from COVID-19.

The rearrangement joins TRBV6-5 to TRBJ2-1, with D tentatively TRBD2 (5 bases). The length of the CDR3 is 13 residues. V lost 0 bases and J 5 bases, leaving 5 bases between the germline ends. Looked up from germline, CDR1 is MNHEY and CDR2 is SVGAGI. CDR3 DNA sequence: TGTGCCAGCAGTTACTCGACTAACAATGAGCAGTTCTTC. It specifies CASSYSTNNEQFF.

The chain uses TRBV5-5 and TRBJ2-4, with 7 positions matching TRBD2. V lost 0 bases and J lost 7; bases outside the gene matches: 4. The CDR3 contains 14 residues. The germline V gene has CDR1 SGHKS and CDR2 YYEKEE (reference sequence). This chain's CDR3 is CASSLEGGINIQYF. CDR3 bases: TGTGCCAGCAGCTTGGAGGGAGGGATCAACATTCAGTACTTC.

The J gene is TRBJ1-5, the V gene TRBV4-1; D uncertain. Per the germline V gene, CDR1 is MGHRA and CDR2 is YSYEKL. The CDR3 is 14 residues long. V gave up 2 bases and J gave up 1 base, with 6 bases separating them. This CDR3 is CASSQLRSNQPQHF. In nucleotides, the CDR3 is TGCGCCAGCAGCCAACTCCGGAGCAATCAGCCCCAGCATTTT.

The V gene is TRBV6-5, the J gene TRBJ1-2; 8 nucleotides agree with TRBD1. Losses at the gene ends were 6 bases for V and 0 bases for J; bases not matched to a gene: 3. The CDR3 extends over 14 amino acids. Germline V gives CDR1 MNHEY, CDR2 SVGAGI. The DNA for the CDR3 is TGTGCCAGCAGCCCAGGGGGCTCTAACTATGGCTACACCTTC. Its protein product is CASSPGGSNYGYTF.

The rearrangement links TRBV15 to TRBJ2-1; 8 nucleotides align to TRBD1. The CDR3 length is 16 residues. CDR1 and CDR2 (germline): LNHNV, YYDKDF (reference sequence). After removal of 3 bases from V and 3 bases from J, the junction contained 7 bases not matched to a gene. CDR3 protein: CATSRGWTGFYNEQFF. CDR3 DNA sequence: TGTGCCACCAGCAGGGGGTGGACAGGGTTCTACAATGAGCAGTTCTTC.

This chain links TRBV27 with TRBJ2-7; 9 bases are shared with TRBD2. The J segment lost 0 bases and the V segment lost 6 bases, leaving 15 bases of the junction unmatched. CDR3 length: 18 residues. The V gene's germline CDR1 is MNHEY and CDR2 SMNVEV (reference sequence). The CDR3 here is CASSLSGGLQPSSYEQYF. CDR3 nucleotide sequence: TGTGCCAGCAGCCTTAGCGGGGGTCTCCAACCGAGCTCCTACGAGCAGTACTTC.

J is TRBJ2-7 and V is TRBV5-4; D gene unclear. With 2 bases removed from V and 5 bases from J, the gap between germline ends came to 5 bases. Per the germline V gene, CDR1 is SGHNT and CDR2 is YYREEE (reference sequence). The CDR3 runs 11 residues. CDR3 protein: CASSFHNEQYF. CDR3 DNA: TGTGCCAGCAGCTTTCACAACGAGCAGTACTTC. The entire variable domain, with the rest obtained from reference TRBV5-4 and TRBJ2-7, is as follows: ETGVTQSPTHLIKTRGQQVTLRCSSQSGHNTVSWYQQALGQGPQFIFQYYREEENGRGNFPPRFSGLQFPNYSSELNVNALELDDSALYLCASSFHNEQYFGPGTRLTVT.

J is TRBJ1-5 and V is TRBV7-2, with D possibly TRBD1 on 5 matching bases. The CDR3 length is 14 residues. Trimming cost V 5 bases and J 4 bases, with 12 bases left between them. The germline gives CDR1 SGHTA, CDR2 FQGNSA. CDR3 protein: CASSPPGRNQPQHF. CDR3 bases: TGTGCCAGCAGCCCCCCAGGGCGTAATCAGCCCCAGCATTTT.

This clone was detected only once. The rearrangement links TRBV4-1 to TRBJ1-4; 11 nucleotides match TRBD1. The CDR3 runs to 16 residues. With 2 bases clipped from V and 6 bases from J, the junction kept 5 bases outside the gene matches. CDR1 MGHRA and CDR2 YSYEKL come from the germline V gene. CDR3 DNA: TGCGCCAGCAGCCAAAAAAGGGACAGGGGGTATGAAAAACTGTTTTTT. Protein sequence: CASSQKRDRGYEKLFF.

This chain connects TRBV5-4 to TRBJ2-7, with a tentative D call TRBD2 (7 bases). The V gene's germline CDR1 is SGHNT and CDR2 YYREEE (reference sequence). V was pared by 2 bases and J by 2 bases, with 17 bases between. The CDR3 covers 16 residues. CDR3 in amino acids: CASSFGGGHGPYEQYF. The CDR3 nucleotides are TGTGCCAGCAGCTTTGGGGGGGGGCACGGTCCCTACGAGCAGTACTTC. Full variable domain (outside the CDR3, taken from reference TRBV5-4 and TRBJ2-7): ETGVTQSPTHLIKTRGQQVTLRCSSQSGHNTVSWYQQALGQGPQFIFQYYREEENGRGNFPPRFSGLQFPNYSSELNVNALELDDSALYLCASSFGGGHGPYEQYFGPGTRLTVT.

This chain joins TRBV5-6 and TRBJ2-4; D might be TRBD1 (5 bases). V was pared by 6 bases and J by 10 bases, with 23 bases between. Germline V lookup: CDR1 SGHDT, CDR2 YYEEEE. The CDR3 totals 15 residues. CDR3 amino acids: CASIQGLGQGSIQYF. The CDR3 DNA reads as TGTGCCAGCATCCAAGGGCTGGGTCAGGGCTCAATTCAGTACTTC.

The rearrangement joins TRBV11-2 to TRBJ2-4; a possible D gene is TRBD2 (6 bases). CDR1 and CDR2 (germline): SGHAT, FQNNGV. This CDR3 has 15 amino acids. Trimming pared 6 bases from V and 0 bases from J, leaving 12 bases between. The CDR3 reads CASSSQGLAKNIQYF. The CDR3 DNA reads as TGTGCCAGCAGTTCCCAGGGACTAGCCAAAAACATTCAGTACTTC.

CDR3 sequence: CSASSVRDRDYNEQFF. The CDR3 bases are TGCAGTGCTAGTTCGGTCCGGGACAGGGATTACAATGAGCAGTTCTTC. The V call is TRBV20-1, the J call TRBJ2-1; 9 bases are a match to TRBD1. CDR1 is DFQATT and CDR2 is SNEGSKA in the germline V gene (reference sequence). The junction had 10 bases not matched to a gene; V was cut back by 3 bases and J by 4 bases. The CDR3 covers 16 residues.

V is TRBV6-5 and J is TRBJ1-2; 7 bases map to TRBD1. The CDR3 consists of 13 residues. Germline CDR1 and CDR2: MNHEY and SVGAGI. J was trimmed by 4 bases and V by 5 bases; bases with no gene match: 4. The CDR3 loop is CASSPNRGYGYTF. The DNA of the CDR3 is TGTGCCAGCAGTCCAAACAGGGGCTATGGCTACACCTTC.

This chain joins TRBV7-8 and TRBJ2-1; 12 bases are shared with TRBD2. The trim removed 0 bases at V and 9 bases at J, leaving 6 bases unmatched. Germline values: CDR1 SGHVS, CDR2 FQNEAQ. The CDR3 loop spans 16 amino acids. The CDR3 DNA follows: TGTGCCAGCAGCTTAGCCCTAGCGGGGGGGCCTGGTGAGCAGTTCTTC. This gives the protein CASSLALAGGPGEQFF. The full variable domain, its missing parts supplied by reference TRBV7-8 and TRBJ2-1, is GAGVSQSPRYKVAKRGQDVALRCDPISGHVSLFWYQQALGQGPEFLTYFQNEAQLDKSGLPSDRFFAERPEGSVSTLKIQRTQQEDSAVYLCASSLALAGGPGEQFFGPGTRLTVL.

V gene TRBV3-1 (or the pseudogene TRBV3-2) combines with J gene TRBJ1-5, with D perhaps matching TRBD1 (6 bases). Trimming pared 1 base from V and 7 bases from J, leaving 11 bases between. The CDR3 extends over 14 amino acids. Germline values: CDR1 LGHDT, CDR2 YNNKEL (reference sequence). The CDR3 coding sequence is TGTGCCAGCAGCCAAGTCAGGGGTGGGCAGCCCCAGCATTTT. The encoded protein is CASSQVRGGQPQHF.

The CDR3 protein is CASSVYTGEETQYF. CDR3 nucleotides: TGTGCCAGCTCAGTTTATACAGGGGAAGAGACCCAGTACTTC. The chain is built from TRBV28 and TRBJ2-5; TRBD1 aligns across 7 bases. Unmatched junction bases numbered 9, after V lost 8 bases and J lost 3 bases. This CDR3 has 14 amino acids. CDR1 MDHEN and CDR2 SYDVKM come from the germline V gene.

This rearrangement joins TRBV29-1 to TRBJ2-2; D is unclear. The germline V and J ends were trimmed by 1 base and 8 bases, with 14 bases remaining between them. CDR1 and CDR2 (germline): SQVTM, ANQGSEA. CDR3 length: 14 residues. This CDR3 reads CSVEGIDERGELFF. The DNA for the CDR3 is TGCAGCGTTGAAGGTATAGATGAACGGGGGGAGCTGTTTTTT.

The CDR3 reads CASGPGDGTSGETSYEQYF. In nucleotides, the CDR3 is TGTGCCAGCGGCCCTGGGGACGGGACTAGCGGGGAGACCTCCTACGAGCAGTACTTC. V gene TRBV28 combines with J gene TRBJ2-7; 13 bases are shared with TRBD2. Germline values: CDR1 MDHEN, CDR2 SYDVKM. The CDR3 extends over 19 amino acids. V trimming: 8 bases; J trimming: 0 bases; junction bases outside the gene matches: 16.

The chain links TRBV19 to TRBJ1-1; weak D call: TRBD1 (6 bases). Germline values: CDR1 LNHDA, CDR2 SQIVND (reference sequence). Trimming left V 3 bases short and J 1 base short, with 9 bases between. The CDR3 is 14 amino acids. The CDR3 region is CASSIGGQNTEAFF. Written as DNA, the CDR3 is TGTGCCAGTAGTATTGGGGGACAGAACACTGAAGCTTTCTTT. The full variable domain, completed using reference TRBV19 and TRBJ1-1, is DGGITQSPKYLFRKEGQNVTLSCEQNLNHDAMYWYRQDPGQGLRLIYYSQIVNDFQKGDIAEGYSVSREKKESFPLTVTSAQKNPTAFYLCASSIGGQNTEAFFGQGTRLTVV.

The chain is built from TRBV19 and TRBJ2-5; 9 nucleotides line up with TRBD2. This CDR3 has 13 amino acids. The V gene end was trimmed by 4 bases and the J gene end by 5 bases; junction bases not matched to a gene: 2. Germline lookup yields CDR1 LNHDA and CDR2 SQIVND (reference sequence). DNA for the CDR3: TGTGCCAGTAGTACGAGCGGGGGGGAGACCCAGTACTTC. Amino acid sequence: CASSTSGGETQYF.

V is TRBV19 and J is TRBJ1-5; TRBD1 matches 7 bases. In germline, CDR1 is LNHDA, CDR2 SQIVND (reference sequence). The CDR3 is 18 residues long. V dropped 6 bases and J dropped 0; count of bases not matched to a gene: 14. Written as DNA, the CDR3 is TGTGCCAGTAGCGGACACTCGCGAGGGGGCTATAGCAATCAGCCCCAGCATTTT. Translating gives CASSGHSRGGYSNQPQHF.

This chain links TRBV11-2 with TRBJ1-3; unclear D gene. Germline V gene lookup returns CDR1 SGHAT and CDR2 FQNNGV. Trimming cost V 7 bases and J 1 base, with 14 bases left between them. CDR3 length: 15 amino acids. The CDR3 coding sequence is TGTGCCAGCACTACCTCTGCGGGGTCTGGAAACACCATATATTTT. It specifies CASTTSAGSGNTIYF.

The V and J genes are TRBV5-1 and TRBJ1-3, with TRBD1 matching over 7 bases. The V and J ends lost 4 bases and 7 bases, in that order; junction bases with no gene match: 8. The CDR3 is made up of 14 amino acids. CDR1 and CDR2 (germline): SGHRS, YFSETQ. The CDR3 region is CASSPETGSNTIYF. The CDR3 DNA follows: TGCGCCAGCAGCCCCGAGACAGGGAGCAACACCATATATTTT.

The rearrangement uses TRBV6-6 and TRBJ2-7; D is possibly TRBD2 (6 bases). Germline V gene sequence: CDR1 MNHNY, CDR2 SVGAGI (reference sequence). The CDR3 is 13 residues long. V shed 2 bases and J shed 6 bases, with 11 bases lying between them. The CDR3 loop is CASSYERVVEQYF. The CDR3 nucleotides are TGTGCCAGCAGTTACGAGCGGGTGGTCGAGCAGTACTTC.

The chain has TRBV7-6 and TRBJ2-1; 11 nucleotides match TRBD2. Germline values: CDR1 SGHVS, CDR2 FNYEAQ. The CDR3 is 16 amino acids. J lost 3 bases, V lost 1 base, and 2 bases had no gene match. The CDR3 sequence is CASSLVAGGFYNEQFF. CDR3 nucleotides: TGTGCCAGCAGCTTAGTAGCGGGGGGGTTCTACAATGAGCAGTTCTTC.

V and J are TRBV7-6 and TRBJ1-4, with D uncertain. The CDR3 loop spans 16 amino acids. Trimming removed 5 bases from V and 8 bases from J, with 21 bases in between. Looked up from germline, CDR1 is SGHVS and CDR2 is FNYEAQ. The CDR3: CASSRTDSIGGEKLFF. DNA for the CDR3: TGTGCCAGCAGCCGGACCGACTCTATAGGAGGGGAAAAACTGTTTTTT.

The rearrangement links TRBV5-6 to TRBJ2-5; D remains unclear. In germline, CDR1 is SGHDT, CDR2 YYEEEE. The CDR3 spans 12 residues. Trimming pared 2 bases from V and 5 bases from J, leaving 7 bases between. This CDR3 is CASSFPLETQYF. CDR3 bases: TGTGCCAGCAGCTTTCCCTTGGAGACCCAGTACTTC.

The rearrangement uses TRBV7-9 and TRBJ2-7, with D unresolved. CDR1 SEHNR and CDR2 FQNEAQ come from the germline V gene (reference sequence). CDR3 length equals 14 residues. Trimming cost V 1 base and J 1 base, with 8 bases left between them. The DNA for the CDR3 is TGTGCCAGCAGCTTAGGGTTGCGTTCCTACGAGCAGTACTTC. It encodes CASSLGLRSYEQYF.

The rearrangement joins TRBV19 to TRBJ1-1; 7 positions agree with TRBD1. Germline-derived CDR1 and CDR2 are LNHDA and SQIVND (reference sequence). V lost 8 bases and J lost 0; bases outside the gene matches: 6. CDR3 size: 14 residues. CDR3 nucleotide sequence: TGTGCCAGTGTTGGAGGGACAGTGAACACTGAAGCTTTCTTT. Its protein is CASVGGTVNTEAFF.